These 32 T cell receptor beta chains were all obtained from the same sample, sequenced in a study of breast tumors, draining lymph nodes, adjacent tissues. Breast cancer patients provided tissue from their axillary draining lymph nodes. From the multiplex PCR reads, TCRdb called clonotypes with MiXCR, one entry per CDR3 protein. The table includes about 300,000 distinct CDR3 sequences, around 31% detected once. The sample was axillary lymph node tissue. Receptor source: a female donor with breast cancer. Some clones in this sample may be carry-over from other donors' samples.

In regard to this clonotype: A read error is possible here, since a much larger clone lies one base away. The chain links TRBV11-2 to TRBJ2-7; D call uncertain. Trimming stripped 2 bases from V and 6 bases from J, with 11 bases between. Germline CDR1 reads SGHAT; CDR2 reads FQNNGV. The CDR3 runs 13 residues. The CDR3 DNA is TGTGCCAGCAGCTTATCGGCACAATCCGAGCAGTACTTC. This gives the protein CASSLSAQSEQYF.

This clonotype showed up many times. The chain links TRBV2 to TRBJ2-7; D possibly matches TRBD1 or TRBD2 (5 bases each). Germline lookup yields CDR1 SNHLY and CDR2 FYNNEI. The ends were cut back, 7 bases at V and 0 bases at J, with 13 bases in the middle. The CDR3 spans 14 residues. The CDR3 loop is CASKVDGTSYEQYF. The CDR3 nucleotides read TGTGCCAGCAAAGTTGACGGGACCTCCTACGAGCAGTACTTC.

A note on this clonotype: Given a much more abundant clone one base away, this may be a read error. The V and J genes are TRBV5-1 and TRBJ2-1; 11 bases line up with TRBD1. Looked up from germline, CDR1 is SGHRS and CDR2 is YFSETQ. The V and J ends lost 4 bases and 4 bases, in that order; junction bases with no gene match: 4. The CDR3 totals 15 residues. The CDR3 coding sequence is TGCGCCAGCAGCAACCGGGACAGGGGGTACAATGAGCAGTTCTTC. Protein: CASSNRDRGYNEQFF.

This clonotype was seen many times. The rearrangement joins TRBV4-1 to TRBJ2-1; tentatively, D is TRBD1 (6 bases). The germline V gene encodes CDR1 MGHRA and CDR2 YSYEKL. The CDR3 loop spans 16 amino acids. Deletions cut 4 bases from V and 2 bases from J, with 15 bases between. DNA for the CDR3: TGCGCCAGCAGCCCATCCCAGGGGCAAACCTACAATGAGCAGTTCTTC. Translated, it gives CASSPSQGQTYNEQFF.

This clonotype was seen repeatedly, ten times or more. The V call is TRBV12-3 or TRBV12-4, the J call TRBJ2-3; D call uncertain. With 3 bases removed from V and 8 bases from J, the gap between germline ends came to 12 bases. This CDR3 is built from 13 residues. The CDR3 DNA sequence: TGTGCCAGCAGTTTGGTAGTTCGGGCTACGCAGTATTTT. Protein sequence: CASSLVVRATQYF.

The genes are TRBV25-1 and TRBJ1-2, with TRBD1 identical over 10 bases. The J segment lost 6 bases and the V segment lost 8 bases, leaving 12 bases of the junction unmatched. Germline V CDR1 and CDR2: MGHDK, SYGVNS. This CDR3 region has 15 residues. CDR3 residues: CASLDRGQGNNGYTF. The CDR3 coding sequence is TGTGCCAGCTTGGATAGGGGACAGGGGAATAATGGCTACACCTTC.

The table lists this clonotype with many counts. The rearrangement uses TRBV11-1 and TRBJ2-1; D may be TRBD2 (6 bases). Trimming cost V 4 bases and J 8 bases, with 9 bases left between them. This CDR3 has 12 residues. Per the germline V gene, CDR1 is SGHAT and CDR2 is FQDESV (reference sequence). The CDR3 region is CASSSTSYEQFF. The CDR3 DNA is TGTGCCAGCAGCTCAACTAGCTATGAGCAGTTCTTC.

The rearrangement joins TRBV9 to TRBJ2-5, with 9 bases matching TRBD1. Looked up from germline, CDR1 is SGDLS and CDR2 is YYNGEE. Germline trimming cut 4 bases from V and 5 bases from J; bases unmatched to any gene: 9. This CDR3 region has 15 residues. The CDR3 nucleotides are TGTGCCAGCAGCTCTCAGGACAGGGGAGGGGAGACCCAGTACTTC. This sequence encodes CASSSQDRGGETQYF.

This clonotype was seen many times. The chain combines TRBV9 with TRBJ2-2, with 14 positions matching TRBD2. Germline V gives CDR1 SGDLS, CDR2 YYNGEE. The V gene end was trimmed by 0 bases and the J gene end by 4 bases; junction bases not matched to a gene: 8. The CDR3 runs 19 residues. The CDR3 loop reads CASSVVLRLAGGFTGELFF. Here the CDR3 DNA reads TGTGCCAGCAGCGTAGTCCTACGACTAGCGGGAGGGTTCACCGGGGAGCTGTTTTTT.

This clonotype was found many times. The CDR3 coding sequence is TGTGCCAGCAGCTATAGTGGCAGGAGGCCCTCGGGCGGGGAGCTGTTTTTT. Protein: CASSYSGRRPSGGELFF. The chain recombines TRBV7-8 with TRBJ2-2, with D perhaps matching TRBD2 (5 bases). This CDR3 contains 17 residues. Germline CDR1 is SGHVS and CDR2 is FQNEAQ. Trimming stripped 4 bases from V and 7 bases from J, with 22 bases between.

The table lists this clonotype with many counts. The genes are TRBV12-3 or TRBV12-4 and TRBJ2-7; 7 bases align to TRBD2. This CDR3 contains 18 residues. V shed 3 bases, J shed 1 base, and the junction held 15 bases outside the gene matches. DNA for the CDR3: TGTGCCAGCAGTTTCCTGGGGGGGGATGGGACGGGATCCTACGAGCAGTACTTC. Protein product: CASSFLGGDGTGSYEQYF.

The sample holds one count of this clonotype. The final CDR3 position lacks the conserved phenylalanine or tryptophan, pointing to a likely read error. The DNA is omitted, as the CDR3 cannot be located on it reliably, and the CDR3 follows TCRdb's listing. V gene TRBV2 combines with J gene TRBJ1-2; the listed D gene, TRBD1, was not tested against the DNA. The germline V gene encodes CDR1 SNHLY and CDR2 FYNNEI. Ends included, the CDR3 has 13 residues. Here the CDR3 reads CASKGDGIYGDTS.

This clonotype came up many times. The DNA for the CDR3 is TGTGCCAGTAGTATGCCTAGCGGGATCGGGGAGCTGTTTTTT. Amino acid sequence: CASSMPSGIGELFF. The chain links TRBV19 to TRBJ2-2, with 9 bases lining up with TRBD2. Germline CDR1 reads LNHDA; CDR2 reads SQIVND (reference sequence). The CDR3 contains 14 residues. The V and J ends lost 3 bases and 7 bases, in that order; junction bases with no gene match: 3.

This clonotype was seen a few times. This clone may be a read error of a much larger clone one base away. This sequence joins TRBV7-9 and TRBJ1-2, with D perhaps TRBD1 (6 bases). Germline loops: CDR1 SEHNR, CDR2 FQNEAQ (reference sequence). This CDR3 is built from 14 residues. In nucleotides, the CDR3 is TGTGCCGGCAGCACCACGGACAGATTCTATGGCTACACCTTC. Translating gives CAGSTTDRFYGYTF.

Ten or more counts support this clonotype. The chain joins TRBV19 to TRBJ1-5; tentatively, D is TRBD1 (5 bases). V dropped 7 bases and J dropped 0 bases, with 13 bases sitting between them. The CDR3 loop spans 15 amino acids. CDR1 and CDR2 (germline): LNHDA, SQIVND (reference sequence). The CDR3 nucleotides read TGTGCCAGTACAGAGGACAAGCATAGCAATCAGCCCCAGCATTTT. Translated, it gives CASTEDKHSNQPQHF.

This clonotype was found a few times. At one boundary the junction diverges from the germline segment, which might be a read error. This rearrangement joins TRBV6-5 to TRBJ2-5; maybe TRBD2 (6 bases). CDR3 length: 15 residues. Per germline, CDR1 MNHEY and CDR2 SVGAGI. The CDR3, as DNA: TGTGCCAGCAGTCACTCGTCGGGGGAACAAGAGACCCAGTACTTC. Its protein product is CASSHSSGEQETQYF.

The rearrangement uses TRBV20-1 and TRBJ1-5; 7 bases line up with TRBD1. The germline V gene has CDR1 DFQATT and CDR2 SNEGSKA (reference sequence). The CDR3 extends over 12 amino acids. Germline trimming cut 6 bases from V and 4 bases from J; bases unmatched to any gene: 3. The DNA for the CDR3 is TGCAGTGCGATGACAGGGAATCAGCCCCAGCATTTT. This encodes CSAMTGNQPQHF.

Turning to this clonotype: The junction and the germline gene differ at one end; a read error may be behind it. The chain carries TRBV6-4 and TRBJ2-7; no definite D call. The germline V gene has CDR1 MRHNA and CDR2 SNTAGT. The CDR3 runs to 12 residues. The CDR3 DNA reads as TGTACCAGCAGACATAAAGATCCGTGGAGGTACTTC. This translates into CTSRHKDPWRYF.

This rearrangement joins TRBV5-1 to TRBJ2-5, with a possible D match to TRBD1 (5 bases). The CDR3 loop spans 13 amino acids. V was cut by 0 bases and J by 4 bases, with 7 bases left in between. CDR1 SGHRS and CDR2 YFSETQ come from the germline V gene. In DNA, the CDR3 is TGCGCCAGCAGCTTGGGACAGCGAGAGACCCAGTACTTC. Amino acid sequence: CASSLGQRETQYF.

With respect to this clonotype: A single base separates this from a much larger clone, so it may be a read error. CDR3 amino acids: CAVGRSISQPQHF. The CDR3 region has the DNA TGTGCCGTCGGGCGCTCAATCAGTCAGCCCCAGCATTTT. This chain joins TRBV19 and TRBJ1-5; D unclear. Trimming left V 11 bases short and J 6 bases short, with 17 bases between. This CDR3 spans 13 amino acids. Germline V CDR1 and CDR2: LNHDA, SQIVND (reference sequence).

The CDR3 DNA reads TGCAGTGCCGGACTAGCGGGAGTTAAGGCCCAGTACTTC. The encoded protein is CSAGLAGVKAQYF. The J gene is TRBJ2-5, the V gene TRBV20-1; 13 nucleotides match TRBD2. The CDR3 runs to 13 residues. J lost 9 bases, V lost 6 bases, and 7 bases had no gene match. CDR1 is DFQATT and CDR2 is SNEGSKA in the germline V gene (reference sequence).

The chain uses TRBV4-2 and TRBJ1-2; TRBD1 agrees at 7 bases. The germline V gene encodes CDR1 LGHNA and CDR2 YNFKEQ. The CDR3 length is 16 residues. J lost 6 bases, V lost 1 base, and 11 bases had no gene match. The CDR3 spells CASSQGLAGQINGYTF. The CDR3 region has the DNA TGTGCCAGCAGCCAAGGACTAGCGGGACAGATCAATGGCTACACCTTC.

Notes on this clonotype: It may be a read error: a sequence one base away is much more abundant. CDR3 sequence: CASSLSPGDRVGTEALF. CDR3 in DNA: TGTGCCAGCAGCTTATCACCCGGGGACAGGGTTGGTACTGAAGCTCTCTTT. The rearrangement uses TRBV11-3 and TRBJ1-1, with 9 bases that match TRBD1. The CDR3 is 17 residues long. Germline lookup yields CDR1 SGHNT and CDR2 YENEEA. Complete variable domain (other parts from reference TRBV11-3 and TRBJ1-1): EAGVVQSPRYKIIEKKQPVAFWCNPISGHNTLYWYLQNLGQGPELLIRYENEEAVDDSQLPKDRFSAERLKGVDSTLKIQPAELGDSAVYLCASSLSPGDRVGTEALFGQGTRLTVV.

This clonotype was found a few times. The junction departs from the called germline gene at one end, perhaps through a read error. V usage is TRBV10-1 and J usage is TRBJ2-5; TRBD1 might be the D (6 bases). This CDR3 region has 13 residues. In germline, CDR1 is WNHNN, CDR2 SYGVQD (reference sequence). The CDR3 spells CASSRRGQETQYF. The CDR3 DNA follows: TGTGCCAGCAGCCGCAGGGGTCAAGAGACCCAGTACTTC.

V and J are TRBV2 and TRBJ1-5, with a tentative D call TRBD1 (6 bases). The CDR3 runs to 14 residues. CDR1 SNHLY and CDR2 FYNNEI come from the germline V gene. The V gene lost 2 bases and the J gene lost 7 bases, with 12 bases spanning the gap. CDR3 region: CASSEYGGQQPQHF. CDR3 in DNA: TGTGCCAGCAGTGAATATGGGGGCCAGCAGCCCCAGCATTTT.

The table lists this clonotype with many counts. The chain carries TRBV6-6 and TRBJ1-2, with a weak D call TRBD1 (5 bases). The CDR3 contains 14 residues. Trimming removed 5 bases from V and 4 bases from J, with 14 bases in between. Per germline, CDR1 MNHNY and CDR2 SVGAGI (reference sequence). The CDR3 DNA sequence: TGTGCCAGCAGTCCCCTCGGGGGAGGCTATGGCTACACCTTC. Its protein product is CASSPLGGGYGYTF.

This clonotype was seen only a few times. A read error is possible here, since a much larger clone lies one base away. The V call is TRBV5-1, the J call TRBJ2-7, with D possibly being TRBD2 (5 bases). CDR1 and CDR2 from the germline V gene are SGHRS and YFSETQ. The CDR3 loop spans 14 amino acids. In nucleotides, the CDR3 is TGCGCCAGCAGCTCTAGTGGGGAGTCCTACGGGCAGTACTTC. Encoded protein: CASSSSGESYGQYF.

This clonotype appeared many times. In DNA form, the CDR3 reads TGCGCCAGCAGCTTTGAACAGCTCTCCTACGAGCAGTACTTC. Translation: CASSFEQLSYEQYF. The chain links TRBV5-1 to TRBJ2-7; D is undetermined. V was shortened by 2 bases and J by 0 bases, with 9 bases between the two germline ends. The CDR3 spans 14 residues. CDR1 is SGHRS and CDR2 is YFSETQ in the germline V gene.

The chain links TRBV9 to TRBJ1-1; D gene uncertain. Trimming stripped 0 bases from V and 5 bases from J, with 8 bases between. This CDR3 contains 13 residues. Germline V CDR1 and CDR2: SGDLS, YYNGEE. The CDR3: CASSVEGMTEAFF. The CDR3 coding sequence is TGTGCCAGCAGCGTAGAAGGGATGACTGAAGCTTTCTTT.

In its sample, this clonotype was seen many times. The chain links TRBV9 to TRBJ2-7; 8 bases are a match to TRBD2. The CDR3 has 17 amino acids. Trimming cost V 1 base and J 4 bases; bases outside gene matches: 13. The V gene's germline CDR1 is SGDLS and CDR2 YYNGEE. This CDR3 is CASSVNLPAGASYEQYF. CDR3 nucleotides: TGTGCCAGCAGCGTAAATCTCCCAGCGGGAGCAAGTTACGAGCAGTACTTC.

About this clonotype: A clone one base away is much larger, so this may be a read error. This chain links TRBV24-1 with TRBJ2-1, with 8 bases lining up with TRBD1. Germline V gene sequence: CDR1 KGHDR, CDR2 SFDVKD. CDR3 length: 19 amino acids. The CDR3, as DNA: TGTGCCACCAGTGACCCCGGGACAGGCCTACCGAGCTCCTACAATGAGCAGCTCTTC. Its translation: CATSDPGTGLPSSYNEQLF.

On this clonotype: This may stem from a read error, because a much larger clone lies one nucleotide away. The chain couples TRBV6-5 to TRBJ2-7, with D unresolved. CDR1 and CDR2 (germline): MNHEY, SVGAGI. This CDR3 is built from 12 residues. V lost 5 bases, J lost 5 bases, and 10 bases lay in between. The CDR3 spells CASSHGDDEQYF. As DNA, the CDR3 is TGTGCCAGCAGTCACGGCGACGACGAGCAGTACTTC.